Shown below are 9 T cell receptor beta chains from a single sample sequenced in a study of blood T cell repertoires in COVID-19. Sequenced by immunoSEQ multiplex PCR; TCRdb stores in-frame clones only, minus some. The repertoire holds approximately 300,000 clones, with roughly 90% as singletons. The sequencing sample was made of peripheral blood. The receptor set was obtained from a man aged 35 to 55 with acute or convalescent COVID-19.

The chain is built from TRBV19 and TRBJ1-5; 8 bases match TRBD1. Per germline, CDR1 LNHDA and CDR2 SQIVND (reference sequence). The CDR3 totals 16 residues. The V and J ends lost 8 bases and 7 bases, in that order; junction bases with no gene match: 16. The CDR3: CASWDRSVRLSQPQHF. For the CDR3, the DNA is TGTGCCAGTTGGGACAGGTCTGTCCGGTTGTCGCAGCCCCAGCATTTT.

The chain has TRBV5-1 and TRBJ2-3, with 14 bases aligning to TRBD2. Per the germline V gene, CDR1 is SGHRS and CDR2 is YFSETQ. J gave up 4 bases and V 0 bases, and 4 bases lay outside the gene matches. This CDR3 comprises 17 residues. The CDR3 DNA follows: TGCGCCAGCAGCTTGGGACTAGCGGGGGGGCCCGCAGATACGCAGTATTTT. This encodes CASSLGLAGGPADTQYF.

This clone has only one observation. V and J are TRBV7-8 and TRBJ2-2; TRBD1 might be the D (5 bases). CDR1 is SGHVS and CDR2 is FQNEAQ in the germline V gene. CDR3 length: 16 residues. V gave up 5 bases and J gave up 4 bases, with 17 bases separating them. The DNA of the CDR3 is TGTGCCAGCAGCAAACAGGCTCCACTACTCACCGGGGAGCTGTTTTTT. It specifies CASSKQAPLLTGELFF.

The J gene is TRBJ1-2, the V gene TRBV10-2; 8 positions match TRBD1. The CDR3 loop spans 14 amino acids. J gave up 5 bases and V 6 bases, and 8 bases lay outside the gene matches. Germline assignment: CDR1 WSHSY and CDR2 SAAADI. Here the CDR3 reads CASRETGVTYGYTF. As DNA, the CDR3 is TGCGCCAGCAGGGAGACAGGGGTTACTTATGGCTACACCTTC.

The genes are TRBV6-5 and TRBJ1-1, with TRBD1 matching 8 bases. CDR3 length equals 14 residues. Germline trimming cut 8 bases from V and 1 base from J; bases unmatched to any gene: 6. The germline V gene has CDR1 MNHEY and CDR2 SVGAGI. As DNA, the CDR3 is TGTGCCAGCGACAGGGGTTGGGGGAACACTGAAGCTTTCTTT. Its protein is CASDRGWGNTEAFF.

The J gene is TRBJ2-1, the V gene TRBV5-4; 9 positions agree with TRBD2. This CDR3 has 16 residues. Germline CDR1 reads SGHNT; CDR2 reads YYREEE (reference sequence). V shed 0 bases and J 6 bases; nucleotides not matched to a gene: 7. The CDR3 nucleotides are TGTGCCAGCAGCTTGGGGGCAGCGGGGGGCCCCAATGAGCAGTTCTTC. It translates to CASSLGAAGGPNEQFF.

This chain connects TRBV5-5 to TRBJ1-3; 7 positions agree with TRBD1. CDR1 is SGHKS, CDR2 YYEKEE, per germline (reference sequence). This CDR3 region has 14 residues. V shed 4 bases and J 6 bases; nucleotides not matched to a gene: 7. The CDR3 sequence: CASSPGGTVNTIYF. CDR3 coding DNA: TGTGCCAGCAGCCCGGGGGGGACAGTAAACACCATATATTTT.

Comment on this clone: In the same sample, other DNA sequences code for this CDR3. The V gene is TRBV7-3, the J gene TRBJ2-1, with TRBD2 matching 9 bases. Germline V CDR1 and CDR2: SGHTA, FQGTGA. The CDR3 sequence is 12 residues long. The J segment lost 10 bases and the V segment lost 6 bases, leaving 4 bases of the junction unmatched. In nucleotides, the CDR3 is TGTGCCAGCAGTCTTAGCGGGGGAGAGCAGTTCTTC. Translating it yields CASSLSGGEQFF.

The V call is TRBV5-8, the J call TRBJ2-1; D gene unclear. The V end was cut by 0 bases, the J end by 8 bases, with 15 bases between. CDR1 and CDR2 from the germline V gene are SGHTS and YDEGEE. The CDR3 sequence is 15 residues long. The CDR3 region has the DNA TGTGCCAGCAGCTTGGCCTGGCTAGTTAAGCATGAGCAGTTCTTC. It codes for CASSLAWLVKHEQFF. Variable domain in full (rest from reference TRBV5-8 and TRBJ2-1): EAGVTQSPTHLIKTRGQQATLRCSPISGHTSVYWYQQALGLGLQFLLWYDEGEERNRGNFPPRFSGRQFPNYSSELNVNALELEDSALYLCASSLAWLVKHEQFFGPGTRLTVL.